Listed below are T cell receptor beta chains from one sample, sequenced in a study of blood T cell repertoires in COVID-19. Sequencing was performed with immunoSEQ multiplex PCR; in TCRdb, only in-frame clones are kept and a portion is missing. The sample lists about 36,000 clones; approximately 86% were seen once. Sequencing input: peripheral blood. These receptors were obtained from a man in his 70s with acute or convalescent COVID-19. Both conserved end residues are part of each CDR3. The D gene is left open where the match is weak. Clone size is stated in some rows and not others, as once, few, many or a class when expanded.

d_gene: -; j_gene: TRBJ2-1; abundance: -; v_gene: TRBV7-9; CDR3aa: CASSLLYSSSYNEQFF; CDR3nt: TGTGCCAGCAGCTTGTTGTACAGCAGCTCCTACAATGAGCAGTTCTTC
d_gene: TRBD1; j_gene: TRBJ2-7; abundance: -; v_gene: TRBV5-6; CDR3aa: CASSFGTGEAYEQYF; CDR3nt: TGTGCCAGCAGCTTTGGGACAGGGGAAGCCTACGAGCAGTACTTC
d_gene: -; j_gene: TRBJ2-5; abundance: few; v_gene: TRBV2; CDR3aa: CASSLTSQETQYF; CDR3nt: TGTGCCAGCAGCTTGACTTCCCAAGAGACCCAGTACTTC
d_gene: -; j_gene: TRBJ2-1; abundance: few; v_gene: TRBV10-3; CDR3aa: CAISPRASDYNEQFF; CDR3nt: TGTGCCATCAGCCCCCGGGCTAGCGATTACAATGAGCAGTTCTTC
d_gene: -; j_gene: TRBJ2-3; abundance: -; v_gene: TRBV21-1; CDR3aa: CASGDEFDPQYF; CDR3nt: TGTGCCAGCGGAGACGAGTTCGATCCGCAGTATTTT
d_gene: -; j_gene: TRBJ2-2; abundance: -; v_gene: TRBV3-1/TRBV3-2; CDR3aa: CASSQDDSGHRNPCANTGELFF; CDR3nt: TGTGCCAGCAGCCAAGATGATTCGGGACATCGGAATCCTTGCGCGAACACCGGGGAGCTGTTTTTT
d_gene: -; j_gene: TRBJ2-7; abundance: -; v_gene: TRBV4-2; CDR3aa: CASSQESTNYEQYF; CDR3nt: TGTGCCAGCAGCCAAGAGAGCACGAACTACGAGCAGTACTTC
d_gene: TRBD1; j_gene: TRBJ2-2; abundance: -; v_gene: TRBV3-1/TRBV3-2; CDR3aa: CASSNTGATGELFF; CDR3nt: TGTGCCAGCAGCAATACAGGGGCCACCGGGGAGCTGTTTTTT
d_gene: TRBD1; j_gene: TRBJ2-2; abundance: -; v_gene: TRBV6-5; CDR3aa: CASRLTGANTGELFF; CDR3nt: TGTGCCAGCAGGCTCACAGGGGCGAACACCGGGGAGCTGTTTTTT
d_gene: -; j_gene: TRBJ2-2; abundance: -; v_gene: TRBV5-1; CDR3aa: CASSLAGARTGELFF; CDR3nt: TGCGCCAGCAGCTTGGCTGGGGCCCGGACCGGGGAGCTGTTTTTT
d_gene: TRBD2; j_gene: TRBJ2-7; abundance: -; v_gene: TRBV5-6; CDR3aa: CASSGGLAGYTYEQYF; CDR3nt: TGTGCCAGCAGCGGGGGACTAGCGGGATATACTTACGAGCAGTACTTC
d_gene: -; j_gene: TRBJ1-4; abundance: -; v_gene: TRBV19; CDR3aa: CASWDNGEKLFF; CDR3nt: TGTGCCAGTTGGGACAACGGTGAAAAACTGTTTTTT
d_gene: -; j_gene: TRBJ1-2; abundance: -; v_gene: TRBV20-1; CDR3aa: CSASHIYGYTF; CDR3nt: TGCAGTGCTAGTCACATATATGGCTACACCTTC
d_gene: -; j_gene: TRBJ1-1; abundance: few; v_gene: TRBV6-2/TRBV6-3; CDR3aa: CASSSTRAPEAFF; CDR3nt: TGTGCCAGCAGTTCGACCAGGGCTCCCGAAGCTTTCTTT
d_gene: -; j_gene: TRBJ1-1; abundance: -; v_gene: TRBV27; CDR3aa: CASSLSIRQGRENTEAFF; CDR3nt: TGTGCCAGCAGTTTATCGATCCGGCAGGGTCGTGAGAACACTGAAGCTTTCTTT
d_gene: -; j_gene: TRBJ2-6; abundance: -; v_gene: TRBV7-3; CDR3aa: CASSRQAGANVLTF; CDR3nt: TGTGCCAGCAGCCGCCAGGCTGGGGCCAACGTCCTGACTTTC
d_gene: -; j_gene: TRBJ1-5; abundance: -; v_gene: TRBV7-2; CDR3aa: CASSLGGQEGNQPQHF; CDR3nt: TGTGCCAGCAGCTTAGGGGGGCAGGAAGGCAATCAGCCCCAGCATTTT
d_gene: TRBD2; j_gene: TRBJ2-7; abundance: -; v_gene: TRBV19; CDR3aa: CASSAPGLASLYEQYF; CDR3nt: TGTGCCAGTAGTGCTCCGGGACTAGCTTCTCTCTACGAGCAGTACTTC
d_gene: TRBD1; j_gene: TRBJ2-7; abundance: -; v_gene: TRBV5-1; CDR3aa: CASSQPGTGGLLIYEQYF; CDR3nt: TGCGCCAGCAGCCAGCCCGGGACAGGGGGCCTCCTTATCTACGAGCAGTACTTC
d_gene: -; j_gene: TRBJ1-4; abundance: -; v_gene: TRBV5-4; CDR3aa: CASSLAGREKLFF; CDR3nt: TGTGCCAGCAGCTTGGCCGGTAGGGAGAAACTGTTTTTT
d_gene: -; j_gene: TRBJ2-1; abundance: once; v_gene: TRBV28; CDR3aa: CASSPPFTTHEQFF; CDR3nt: TGTGCCAGCAGTCCCCCATTTACGACTCATGAGCAGTTCTTC
d_gene: TRBD2; j_gene: TRBJ2-1; abundance: -; v_gene: TRBV7-2; CDR3aa: CASSLFSGRIYNEQFF; CDR3nt: TGTGCCAGCAGCTTATTTAGCGGGAGGATCTACAATGAGCAGTTCTTC
d_gene: TRBD2; j_gene: TRBJ2-1; abundance: once; v_gene: TRBV7-9; CDR3aa: CASSLLAGVSSYNEQFF; CDR3nt: TGTGCCAGCAGCTTGCTAGCGGGGGTTAGCTCCTACAATGAGCAGTTCTTC
d_gene: TRBD1; j_gene: TRBJ1-1; abundance: -; v_gene: TRBV9; CDR3aa: CASSVGMGQGITEAFF; CDR3nt: TGTGCCAGCAGCGTCGGTATGGGACAGGGGATAACTGAAGCTTTCTTT
d_gene: -; j_gene: TRBJ1-1; abundance: -; v_gene: TRBV7-9; CDR3aa: CASNLVVGEAFF; CDR3nt: TGTGCCAGCAACCTCGTGGTGGGCGAAGCTTTCTTT
d_gene: TRBD2; j_gene: TRBJ2-7; abundance: -; v_gene: TRBV5-1; CDR3aa: CASSLGTSGSYEQYF; CDR3nt: TGCGCCAGCAGCTTGGGGACTAGCGGCTCCTACGAGCAGTACTTC
d_gene: -; j_gene: TRBJ1-4; abundance: -; v_gene: TRBV18; CDR3aa: CASSPLTGHSEKLFF; CDR3nt: TGTGCCAGCTCACCACTCACTGGACACTCTGAAAAACTGTTTTTT
d_gene: TRBD1; j_gene: TRBJ1-6; abundance: -; v_gene: TRBV5-5; CDR3aa: CASSLTGDRGNSPLHF; CDR3nt: TGTGCCAGCAGCTTAACAGGGGACAGGGGAAATTCACCCCTCCACTTT
d_gene: -; j_gene: TRBJ1-2; abundance: -; v_gene: TRBV7-9; CDR3aa: CASSLVMTGDGYTF; CDR3nt: TGTGCCAGCAGCTTAGTAATGACGGGGGATGGCTACACCTTC
d_gene: -; j_gene: TRBJ1-4; abundance: -; v_gene: TRBV6-2/TRBV6-3; CDR3aa: CASSHETREEGKLFF; CDR3nt: TGTGCCAGCAGCCACGAGACAAGGGAGGAAGGAAAACTGTTTTTT
d_gene: -; j_gene: TRBJ1-5; abundance: -; v_gene: TRBV6-1; CDR3aa: CASSGTGQDYNQPQHF; CDR3nt: TGTGCCAGCAGTGGAACGGGACAAGATTACAATCAGCCCCAGCATTTT
d_gene: TRBD2; j_gene: TRBJ2-7; abundance: -; v_gene: TRBV5-1; CDR3aa: CASSPGLAGVFYEQYF; CDR3nt: TGCGCCAGCAGCCCTGGACTAGCGGGAGTTTTTTACGAGCAGTACTTC
d_gene: TRBD1; j_gene: TRBJ1-2; abundance: -; v_gene: TRBV7-2; CDR3aa: CASSMSGTGVEGYTF; CDR3nt: TGTGCCAGCAGCATGTCCGGGACAGGTGTTGAGGGCTACACCTTC
d_gene: -; j_gene: TRBJ2-7; abundance: -; v_gene: TRBV7-9; CDR3aa: CASSFNYEQYF; CDR3nt: TGTGCCAGCAGCTTCAACTACGAGCAGTACTTC
d_gene: -; j_gene: TRBJ2-3; abundance: once; v_gene: TRBV7-2; CDR3aa: CASSLVFAVTDTQYF; CDR3nt: TGTGCCAGCAGCTTAGTATTCGCGGTTACAGATACGCAGTATTTT
d_gene: TRBD1; j_gene: TRBJ1-3; abundance: -; v_gene: TRBV3-1/TRBV3-2; CDR3aa: CASSHVPGQGEENTIYF; CDR3nt: TGTGCCAGCAGCCACGTTCCGGGACAGGGGGAAGAAAACACCATATATTTT
d_gene: -; j_gene: TRBJ1-2; abundance: -; v_gene: TRBV9; CDR3aa: CASSVDQVPYGYTF; CDR3nt: TGTGCCAGCAGCGTAGACCAGGTTCCCTATGGCTACACCTTC
d_gene: -; j_gene: TRBJ1-3; abundance: -; v_gene: TRBV5-6; CDR3aa: CASSSNAGGVPGNTIYF; CDR3nt: TGTGCCAGCAGTTCCAACGCGGGAGGGGTCCCTGGAAACACCATATATTTT
d_gene: -; j_gene: TRBJ2-1; abundance: -; v_gene: TRBV28; CDR3aa: CASSFPLSSYNEQFF; CDR3nt: TGTGCCAGCAGTTTCCCCCTGAGCTCCTACAATGAGCAGTTCTTC
d_gene: -; j_gene: TRBJ2-7; abundance: few; v_gene: TRBV7-9; CDR3aa: CASSFLAEYEQYF; CDR3nt: TGTGCCAGCAGCTTTTTGGCTGAATACGAGCAGTACTTC
d_gene: TRBD2; j_gene: TRBJ2-3; abundance: -; v_gene: TRBV19; CDR3aa: CASSISGRAADTQYF; CDR3nt: TGTGCCAGTAGTATTAGCGGGAGGGCCGCAGATACGCAGTATTTT
d_gene: TRBD2; j_gene: TRBJ2-2; abundance: -; v_gene: TRBV4-2; CDR3aa: CASSPRLAGDTGELFF; CDR3nt: TGTGCCAGCAGCCCCCGACTAGCGGGAGACACCGGGGAGCTGTTTTTT
d_gene: -; j_gene: TRBJ2-2; abundance: -; v_gene: TRBV6-5; CDR3aa: CASSRDTNTGELFF; CDR3nt: TGTGCCAGCAGTCGGGACACGAACACCGGGGAGCTGTTTTTT